The clone carrying this T cell receptor beta chain was seen ten or more times. Its cognate antigen is unknown. Deletions cut 2 bases from V and 3 bases from J, with 27 bases between. The CDR3 spans 19 residues. In germline, CDR1 is DFQATT, CDR2 SNEGSKA (reference sequence). This entry comes from a study of CD8 T cells in ankylosing spondylitis. Study results and caveats: Matched synovial fluid from ankylosing spondylitis patients was reported to be enriched for disease-linked clones.

With molecular barcodes, quantitative 5'-RACE was used to make the TCR beta libraries. TCRdb re-analysed the 5' RACE reads in MiXCR, keeping a single row per CDR3 protein. The sample shows 130,000 or so distinct CDR3 sequences, 7% of them seen only once. The sequence was collected from a male donor with ankylosing spondylitis or in good health (not recorded which). The specimen sequenced was blood, either unsorted or a sorted T cell fraction (not recorded which). The chain links TRBV20-1 to TRBJ2-3; D might be TRBD2 (5 bases). CDR3 sequence: CSARHGPTSGPRRTDTQYF. CDR3 nucleotide sequence: TGCAGTGCTAGACACGGTCCAACGAGCGGTCCCCGGCGGACAGATACGCAGTATTTT.